The next 12 T cell receptor beta chains were all read from a single sample in a study of cytotoxic CD8 clonotypes in ibrutinib-treated CLL. TCRdb's copy holds only in-frame clones and misses some; the assay was immunoSEQ multiplex PCR. The table includes approximately 170,000 clones, 88% detected once. Sample: PBMCs, taken at disease progression, from a patient treated with ibrutinib. Receptors originate from a human donor with chronic lymphocytic leukemia.

The chain couples TRBV27 to TRBJ2-3, with D perhaps TRBD1 (6 bases). Germline V gives CDR1 MNHEY, CDR2 SMNVEV (reference sequence). Trimming cost V 5 bases and J 2 bases, with 14 bases left between them. This CDR3 has 15 residues. The CDR3 bases are TGTGCCAGCAGTGTCAGGGGCTTGGTCACAGATACGCAGTATTTT. Amino acids: CASSVRGLVTDTQYF.

The rearrangement joins TRBV28 to TRBJ2-3, with 7 bases lining up with TRBD2. Germline V gives CDR1 MDHEN, CDR2 SYDVKM. This CDR3 comprises 14 residues. V shed 8 bases and J 3 bases; nucleotides not matched to a gene: 8. This CDR3 reads CASRSAGETDTQYF. The CDR3 nucleotides read TGTGCCAGCCGGAGCGCGGGAGAAACAGATACGCAGTATTTT.

V usage is TRBV4-1 and J usage is TRBJ1-4; TRBD1 is a possible D gene (5 bases). The V end lost 4 bases, the J end lost 5 bases, and 20 bases lay between the germline ends. CDR1 is MGHRA, CDR2 YSYEKL, per germline. This CDR3 is 17 amino acids long. In DNA form, the CDR3 reads TGCGCCAGCAGCCGCCCGATAGGTGGACAAGCCAATGAAAAACTGTTTTTT. Amino acids: CASSRPIGGQANEKLFF.

The chain recombines TRBV28 with TRBJ2-5, with 8 nucleotides matching TRBD2. This CDR3 is built from 13 residues. Germline lookup yields CDR1 MDHEN and CDR2 SYDVKM. V was pared by 10 bases and J by 5 bases, with 9 bases of the junction left unmatched. DNA of the CDR3: TGTGCCACCGGGGGGGTTGGAGTTGAGACCCAGTACTTC. It translates to CATGGVGVETQYF.

V gene TRBV7-2 combines with J gene TRBJ1-1; D unclear. The germline gives CDR1 SGHTA, CDR2 FQGNSA. Trimming removed 3 bases from V and 4 bases from J, with 24 bases in between. This CDR3 spans 18 amino acids. CDR3 DNA sequence: TGTGCCAGCAGCTTGTTAGGTAGAGGCCCAGGAAGTGGCACTGAAGCTTTCTTT. Translated, it gives CASSLLGRGPGSGTEAFF.

The rearrangement uses TRBV19 and TRBJ2-3; D gene ambiguous. Germline V gene data show CDR1 as LNHDA and CDR2 as SQIVND (reference sequence). Trimming removed 3 bases from V and 6 bases from J, with 4 bases in between. The CDR3 loop spans 11 amino acids. DNA for the CDR3: TGTGCCAGTAGTATCGGGGATACGCAGTATTTT. Residues: CASSIGDTQYF.

This clone was counted only a few times. This chain joins TRBV29-1 and TRBJ1-1, with D possibly being TRBD1 (6 bases). The CDR3 runs to 12 residues. Trimming shortened V by 6 bases and J by 7 bases, and 15 bases separated the two germline ends. From germline, CDR1 is SQVTM and CDR2 ANQGSEA. The CDR3, as DNA: TGCAGCGTCCGGGACAACCCAGTTGAAGCTTTCTTT. Amino acid sequence: CSVRDNPVEAFF. Combining the CDR3 with reference TRBV29-1 and TRBJ1-1 gives the whole variable domain SAVISQKPSRDICQRGTSLTIQCQVDSQVTMMFWYRQQPGQSLTLIATANQGSEATYESGFVIDKFPISRPNLTFSTLTVSNMSPEDSSIYLCSVRDNPVEAFFGQGTRLTVV.

This sequence joins TRBV7-2 and TRBJ1-4; D may be TRBD1 (5 bases). Germline V CDR1 and CDR2: SGHTA, FQGNSA. The V gene lost 5 bases and the J gene lost 8 bases, with 15 bases spanning the gap. This CDR3 is built from 14 residues. As DNA, the CDR3 is TGTGCCAGCAGCCCCCATAGTTACAGGGAAAAACTGTTTTTT. Its protein product is CASSPHSYREKLFF.

The rearrangement links TRBV5-1 to TRBJ1-5; D uncertain. The germline V gene encodes CDR1 SGHRS and CDR2 YFSETQ. Trimming cost V 3 bases and J 6 bases, with 16 bases left between them. The CDR3 length is 15 residues. The CDR3 DNA reads as TGCGCCAGCAGCTCAGAGGGAAATCTGGGTCAGCCCCAGCATTTT. Protein sequence: CASSSEGNLGQPQHF.

The chain links TRBV6-6 to TRBJ2-1; 8 bases align to TRBD2. The CDR3 consists of 16 residues. Germline V gene data show CDR1 as MNHNY and CDR2 as SVGAGI (reference sequence). V lost 4 bases to trimming and J lost 0 bases; unmatched junction nucleotides: 5. In nucleotides, the CDR3 is TGTGCCAGCAGTTCCACCACTAGCGGCTCCTACAATGAGCAGTTCTTC. It codes for CASSSTTSGSYNEQFF.

This sequence joins TRBV11-2 and TRBJ2-1; unclear D gene. Germline CDR1 is SGHAT and CDR2 is FQNNGV. With 2 bases removed from V and 6 bases from J, the gap between germline ends came to 17 bases. The CDR3 is made up of 16 amino acids. CDR3 bases: TGTGCCAGCAGCTTAAATGTGGAGTCCATTCTCAATGAGCAGTTCTTC. It specifies CASSLNVESILNEQFF.

This CDR3 reads CASSLVSGTSGRRTDTQYF. The CDR3 DNA reads as TGTGCCAGCAGCTTAGTATCCGGGACTAGCGGGAGAAGGACAGATACGCAGTATTTT. The genes are TRBV7-8 and TRBJ2-3, with TRBD2 matching 14 bases. Per germline, CDR1 SGHVS and CDR2 FQNEAQ. This CDR3 region has 19 residues. The trim removed 1 base at V and 3 bases at J, leaving 9 bases unmatched. Full variable domain (outside the CDR3, taken from reference TRBV7-8 and TRBJ2-3): GAGVSQSPRYKVAKRGQDVALRCDPISGHVSLFWYQQALGQGPEFLTYFQNEAQLDKSGLPSDRFFAERPEGSVSTLKIQRTQQEDSAVYLCASSLVSGTSGRRTDTQYFGPGTRLTVL.